The 9 T cell receptor beta chains below were found in one sample sequenced in a study of molecular identifiers for immune sequencing clone quantification. TCRdb re-analysed the PCR reads in MiXCR, keeping a single row per CDR3 protein. The sample lists 490,000 or so distinct CDR3 sequences; about 25% were seen once. The sample consisted of naive CD8+ T cells from blood, with Jurkat cell RNA spiked in. Subset here: FACS-sorted CD8+CD4-CCR7+CD45RA+ naive T cells. All receptors derive from a human donor in good health. Some libraries in this study had Jurkat cell RNA spiked in.

This clonotype was detected a few times. This chain connects TRBV4-3 to TRBJ1-6, with TRBD1 matching 7 bases. V dropped 4 bases and J dropped 7; count of bases not matched to a gene: 4. The germline CDR1 and CDR2 sequences are LGHNA and YSLEER. CDR3 length: 14 residues. DNA for the CDR3: TGCGCCAGCAGCCCGGGGACAGCGAATTCACCCCTCCACTTT. Translating it yields CASSPGTANSPLHF.

This clonotype was seen at least ten times. The chain carries TRBV19 and TRBJ1-1; tentative D call: TRBD1 (5 bases). Germline V gene data show CDR1 as LNHDA and CDR2 as SQIVND (reference sequence). V was trimmed by 5 bases and J by 7 bases, leaving 14 bases between them. CDR3 length: 13 amino acids. The CDR3 loop reads CASSDDSALEAFF. CDR3 DNA sequence: TGTGCCAGTAGTGACGACAGCGCCCTTGAAGCTTTCTTT.

The chain couples TRBV19 to TRBJ2-7; 9 bases are a match to TRBD1. Germline V gene data show CDR1 as LNHDA and CDR2 as SQIVND (reference sequence). Unmatched junction bases numbered 11, after V lost 5 bases and J lost 3 bases. The CDR3 spans 16 residues. The CDR3 spells CASSPTPTGGYYEQYF. CDR3 DNA: TGTGCCAGTAGTCCCACCCCGACAGGGGGGTACTACGAGCAGTACTTC.

This sequence joins TRBV20-1 and TRBJ2-1, with 8 bases lining up with TRBD2. V lost 1 base to trimming and J lost 4 bases; unmatched junction nucleotides: 6. This CDR3 region has 15 residues. CDR1 and CDR2 (germline): DFQATT, SNEGSKA (reference sequence). The CDR3 DNA sequence: TGCAGTGCTAGAGTCACGGGGGGGAAATACAATGAGCAGTTCTTC. This encodes CSARVTGGKYNEQFF.

A few counts support this clonotype. The V gene is TRBV7-8, the J gene TRBJ2-7; 7 nucleotides line up with TRBD1. Germline lookup yields CDR1 SGHVS and CDR2 FQNEAQ. The CDR3 runs to 15 residues. The trim removed 0 bases at V and 3 bases at J, leaving 5 bases unmatched. In nucleotides, the CDR3 is TGTGCCAGCAGCTTAGCTCTACAGGGGTACTACGAGCAGTACTTC. This encodes CASSLALQGYYEQYF. Full variable domain (rest looked up from reference TRBV7-8 and TRBJ2-7): GAGVSQSPRYKVAKRGQDVALRCDPISGHVSLFWYQQALGQGPEFLTYFQNEAQLDKSGLPSDRFFAERPEGSVSTLKIQRTQQEDSAVYLCASSLALQGYYEQYFGPGTRLTVT.

This clonotype has a handful of counts. At one end, the junction sequence differs from germline, possibly due to a read error. V usage is TRBV4-3 and J usage is TRBJ2-1; D perhaps matches TRBD1 (6 bases). CDR3 size: 15 residues. Germline CDR1 reads LGHNA; CDR2 reads YSLEER. The CDR3 nucleotides read TGCGCCAGCAGACAAGTACAGGGTGGATACAATGAGCAGTTCTTC. Translation: CASRQVQGGYNEQFF.

This clonotype has a count of ten or more. CDR3 bases: TGTGCCAGCAGTTACTCTTTCGAAAGTTTGAACACTGAAGCTTTCTTT. The encoded protein is CASSYSFESLNTEAFF. This sequence joins TRBV6-5 and TRBJ1-1; D not certain. V lost 0 bases, J lost 0 bases, and 11 bases lay in between. The V gene's germline CDR1 is MNHEY and CDR2 SVGAGI. This CDR3 has 16 residues.

The chain has TRBV14 and TRBJ2-1, with D maybe TRBD1 (6 bases). Trimming stripped 2 bases from V and 4 bases from J, with 12 bases between. The CDR3 runs to 15 residues. Per germline, CDR1 SGHDN and CDR2 FVKESK. DNA of the CDR3: TGTGCCAGCAGCCAATCCGGGACACGATACAATGAGCAGTTCTTC. This translates into CASSQSGTRYNEQFF.

Details on this clonotype: Given a much more abundant clone one base away, this may be a read error. The CDR3 nucleotides are TGTGCCTGCAGCCAAGAGAGGCGCTACGAGCAGTACTTC. This sequence encodes CACSQERRYEQYF. V and J are TRBV14 and TRBJ2-7, with D unresolved. Looked up from germline, CDR1 is SGHDN and CDR2 is FVKESK. This CDR3 contains 13 residues.